This T cell receptor beta chain stems from a study of T cell repertoires in cytomegalovirus infection. Study-wide context: Both recently identified HLA-C-restricted and well-studied HLA-B-restricted CMV epitopes were used in the study. CMV infection together with matching HLA type was indicated by public TCR beta signatures.

As for this clonotype: Antigen: not known.

From the reads, TCRdb called clonotypes with MiXCR, one entry per CDR3 protein. This sample yields over 95,000 distinct CDR3 sequences, of which 30% are seen a single time; around two fifths belongs to the top ten. The V gene end was trimmed by 4 bases and the J gene end by 4 bases; junction bases not matched to a gene: 3. The CDR3 has 13 amino acids. Overall study results and limits: HLA-C-restricted, CMV-specific TCR beta clonotypes were dominant ex vivo. Pooled public TCR beta family frequency picked out CMV carriers with the relevant HLA.

This TCR was recovered from a human donor in good health (CMV status not recorded). Some clones in this sample may be carry-over from other donors' samples. The J gene is TRBJ2-5, the V gene TRBV12-3 or TRBV12-4; 7 nucleotides line up with TRBD2. This specimen consisted of CD8+ T cells from cultured PBMCs, obtained from culture after CMV antigen stimulation. The CDR3: CASSSGGPETQYF. The CDR3 region has the DNA TGTGCCAGCAGTTCGGGGGGTCCAGAGACCCAGTACTTC.